The text below deals with one T cell receptor (beta chain). Germline lookup yields CDR1 SGDLS and CDR2 YYNGEE. Trimming removed 3 bases from V and 2 bases from J; junction bases left unmatched: 4. The CDR3 length is 14 residues. These data originate in a study of blood T cell repertoires in COVID-19. In the original processing: Cell counts per sample came from amplifying reference gene primers. TCRdb's copy holds only in-frame clones and misses some; the assay was immunoSEQ multiplex PCR. The D gene and trimming were derived from the DNA, and the V and J assignments and clone size from that table. In the table there are hundreds of thousands of clones, roughly 79% of which are singletons.

This TCR was recovered from an elderly woman with COVID-19, enrolled during active disease. The chain is built from TRBV9 and TRBJ1-2, with 7 bases lining up with TRBD1. The sample consisted of peripheral blood. The DNA of the CDR3 is TGTGCCAGCAGCGCTGTGACAGGGAACTATGGCTACACCTTC. This sequence encodes CASSAVTGNYGYTF.